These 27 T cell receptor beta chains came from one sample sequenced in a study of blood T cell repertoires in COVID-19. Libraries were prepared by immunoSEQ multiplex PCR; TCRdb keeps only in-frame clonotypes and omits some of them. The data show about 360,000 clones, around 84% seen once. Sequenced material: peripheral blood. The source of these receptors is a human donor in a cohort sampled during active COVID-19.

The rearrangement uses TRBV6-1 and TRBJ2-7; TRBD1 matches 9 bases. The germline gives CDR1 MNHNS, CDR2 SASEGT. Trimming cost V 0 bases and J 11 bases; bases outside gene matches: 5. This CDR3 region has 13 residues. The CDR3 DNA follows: TGTGCCAGCAGTGAAGCGGGGGACAGGGCGAAGTACTTC. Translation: CASSEAGDRAKYF.

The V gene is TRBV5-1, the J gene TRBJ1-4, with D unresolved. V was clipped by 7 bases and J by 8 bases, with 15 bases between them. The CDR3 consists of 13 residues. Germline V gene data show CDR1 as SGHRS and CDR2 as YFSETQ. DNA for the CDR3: TGCGCCAGCTCATCCGGGTTTAGGGAAAAACTGTTTTTT. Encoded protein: CASSSGFREKLFF.

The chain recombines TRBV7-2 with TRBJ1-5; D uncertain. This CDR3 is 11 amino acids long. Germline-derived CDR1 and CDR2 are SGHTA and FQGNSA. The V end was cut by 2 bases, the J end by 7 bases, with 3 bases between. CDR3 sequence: CASSLTQPQHF. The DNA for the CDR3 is TGTGCCAGCAGCTTAACACAGCCCCAGCATTTT.

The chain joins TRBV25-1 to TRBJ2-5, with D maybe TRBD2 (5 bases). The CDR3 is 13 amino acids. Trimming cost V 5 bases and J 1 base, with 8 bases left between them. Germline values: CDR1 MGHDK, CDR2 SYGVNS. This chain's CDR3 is CASSSGLQETQYF. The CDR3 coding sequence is TGTGCCAGCAGTTCCGGACTCCAAGAGACCCAGTACTTC.

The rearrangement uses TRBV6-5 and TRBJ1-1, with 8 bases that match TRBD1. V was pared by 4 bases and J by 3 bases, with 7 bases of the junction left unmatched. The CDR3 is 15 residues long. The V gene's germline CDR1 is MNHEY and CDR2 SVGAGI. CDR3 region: CASSLTGTGHTEAFF. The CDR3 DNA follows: TGTGCCAGCAGTTTAACCGGGACAGGACACACTGAAGCTTTCTTT.

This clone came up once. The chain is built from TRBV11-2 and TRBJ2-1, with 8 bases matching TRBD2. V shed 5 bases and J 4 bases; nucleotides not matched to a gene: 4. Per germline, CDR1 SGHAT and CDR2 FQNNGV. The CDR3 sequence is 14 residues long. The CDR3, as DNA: TGTGCCAGCAGCCCCGGGACTAGTTACAATGAGCAGTTCTTC. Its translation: CASSPGTSYNEQFF.

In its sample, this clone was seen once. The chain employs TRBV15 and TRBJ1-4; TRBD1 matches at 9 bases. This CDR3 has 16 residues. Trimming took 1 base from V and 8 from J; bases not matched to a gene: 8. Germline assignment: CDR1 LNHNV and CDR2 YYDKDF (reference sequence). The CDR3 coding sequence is TGTGCCACCAGCAGAGTTGGGGACAGGGCACTAGAAAAACTGTTTTTT. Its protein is CATSRVGDRALEKLFF.

CDR3 nucleotides: TGTGCCAGCAGCTTAGAGGCGGTGCCCGGGGGGGAGCTGTTTTTT. Its protein is CASSLEAVPGGELFF. The chain carries TRBV7-6 and TRBJ2-2; D remains ambiguous. Trimming removed 1 base at V and 8 bases at J, with 14 bases between. Looked up from germline, CDR1 is SGHVS and CDR2 is FNYEAQ. This CDR3 spans 15 amino acids.

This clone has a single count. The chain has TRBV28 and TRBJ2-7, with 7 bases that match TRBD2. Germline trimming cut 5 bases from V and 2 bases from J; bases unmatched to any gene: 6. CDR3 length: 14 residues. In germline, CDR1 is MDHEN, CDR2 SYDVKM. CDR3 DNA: TGTGCCAGCAGTCCCGGGGGGAGGGCCTACGAGCAGTACTTC. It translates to CASSPGGRAYEQYF.

DNA for the CDR3: TGTGCCTGGAGTGTAGGGGGCACCGGTCAGCCCCAGCATTTT. Translated: CAWSVGGTGQPQHF. V is TRBV30 and J is TRBJ1-5; TRBD1 matches at 7 bases. Per the germline V gene, CDR1 is GTSNPN and CDR2 is SVGIG (reference sequence). Trimming cost V 0 bases and J 6 bases; bases outside gene matches: 5. This CDR3 has 14 residues. The full variable domain, in which reference TRBV30 and TRBJ1-5 provide the parts outside the CDR3, is SQTIHQWPATLVQPVGSPLSLECTVEGTSNPNLYWYRQAAGRGLQLLFYSVGIGQISSEVPQNLSASRPQDRQFILSSKKLLLSDSGFYLCAWSVGGTGQPQHFGDGTRLSIL.

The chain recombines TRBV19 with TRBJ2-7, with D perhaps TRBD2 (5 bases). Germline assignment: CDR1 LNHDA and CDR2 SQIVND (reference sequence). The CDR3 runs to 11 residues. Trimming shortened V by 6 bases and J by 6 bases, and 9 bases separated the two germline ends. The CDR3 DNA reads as TGTGCCAGTAGGGCGGCGGGCGAGCAGTACTTC. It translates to CASRAAGEQYF.

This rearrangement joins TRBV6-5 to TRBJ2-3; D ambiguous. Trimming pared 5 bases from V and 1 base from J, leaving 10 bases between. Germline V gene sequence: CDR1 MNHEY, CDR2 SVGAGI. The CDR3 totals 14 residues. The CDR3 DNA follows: TGTGCCAGCAGTCGGCGGATTCGCACAGATACGCAGTATTTT. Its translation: CASSRRIRTDTQYF.

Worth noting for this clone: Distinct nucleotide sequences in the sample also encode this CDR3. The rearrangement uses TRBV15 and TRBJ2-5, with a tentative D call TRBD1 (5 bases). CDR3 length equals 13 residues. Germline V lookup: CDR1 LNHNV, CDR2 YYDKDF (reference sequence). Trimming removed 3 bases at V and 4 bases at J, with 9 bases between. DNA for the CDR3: TGTGCCACCAGCAGGGCAGGGCCAGAGACCCAGTACTTC. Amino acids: CATSRAGPETQYF.

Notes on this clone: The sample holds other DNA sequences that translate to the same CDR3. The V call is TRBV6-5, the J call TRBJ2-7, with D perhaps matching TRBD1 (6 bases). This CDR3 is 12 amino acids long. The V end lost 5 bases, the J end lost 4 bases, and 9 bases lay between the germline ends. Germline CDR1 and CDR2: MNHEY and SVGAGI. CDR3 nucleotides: TGTGCCAGCAGTCGGCAGGGGTACGAGCAGTACTTC. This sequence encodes CASSRQGYEQYF.

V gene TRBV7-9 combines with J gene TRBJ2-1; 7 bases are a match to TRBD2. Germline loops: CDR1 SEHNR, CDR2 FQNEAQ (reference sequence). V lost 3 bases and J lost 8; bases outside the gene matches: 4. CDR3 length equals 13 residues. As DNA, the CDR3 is TGTGCCAGCAGCTTGATGGCGGGGGATGAGCAGTTCTTC. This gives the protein CASSLMAGDEQFF.

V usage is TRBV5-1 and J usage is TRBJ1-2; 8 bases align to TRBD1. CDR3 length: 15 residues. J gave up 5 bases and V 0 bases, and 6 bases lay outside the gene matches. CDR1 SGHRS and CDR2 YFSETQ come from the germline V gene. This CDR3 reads CASSLVGTGDYGYTF. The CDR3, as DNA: TGCGCCAGCAGCTTGGTAGGGACAGGAGATTATGGCTACACCTTC.

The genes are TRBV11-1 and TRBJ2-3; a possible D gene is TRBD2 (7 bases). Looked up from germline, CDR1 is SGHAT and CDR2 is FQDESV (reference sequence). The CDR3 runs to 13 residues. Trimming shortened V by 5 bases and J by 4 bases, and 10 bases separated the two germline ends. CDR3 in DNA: TGTGCCAGCAGCGGGGGGGCAGCAGATACGCAGTATTTT. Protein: CASSGGAADTQYF. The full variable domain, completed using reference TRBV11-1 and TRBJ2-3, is EAEVAQSPRYKITEKSQAVAFWCDPISGHATLYWYRQILGQGPELLVQFQDESVVDDSQLPKDRFSAERLKGVDSTLKIQPAELGDSAMYLCASSGGAADTQYFGPGTRLTVL.

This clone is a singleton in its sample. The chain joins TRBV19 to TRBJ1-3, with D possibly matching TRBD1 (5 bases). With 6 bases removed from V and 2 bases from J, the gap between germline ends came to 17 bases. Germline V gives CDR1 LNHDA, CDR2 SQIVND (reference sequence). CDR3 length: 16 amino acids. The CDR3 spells CASRKVGLGAGNTIYF. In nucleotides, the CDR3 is TGTGCCAGTAGAAAAGTTGGCTTAGGGGCTGGAAACACCATATATTTT. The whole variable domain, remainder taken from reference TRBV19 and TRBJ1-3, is DGGITQSPKYLFRKEGQNVTLSCEQNLNHDAMYWYRQDPGQGLRLIYYSQIVNDFQKGDIAEGYSVSREKKESFPLTVTSAQKNPTAFYLCASRKVGLGAGNTIYFGEGSWLTVV.

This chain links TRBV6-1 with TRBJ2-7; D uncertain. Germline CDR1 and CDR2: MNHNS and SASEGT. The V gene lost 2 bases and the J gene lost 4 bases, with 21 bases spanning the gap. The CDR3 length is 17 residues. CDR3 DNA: TGTGCCAGCAGTGAACGGAGTCAGACGGTCCTCAGATACGAGCAGTACTTC. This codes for CASSERSQTVLRYEQYF.

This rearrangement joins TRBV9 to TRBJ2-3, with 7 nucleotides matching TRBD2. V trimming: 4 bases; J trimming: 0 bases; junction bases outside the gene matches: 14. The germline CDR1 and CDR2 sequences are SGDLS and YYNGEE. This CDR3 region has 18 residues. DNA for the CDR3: TGTGCCAGCAGCCCCCACCCCCTAGCGGTTATTAGCACAGATACGCAGTATTTT. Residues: CASSPHPLAVISTDTQYF.

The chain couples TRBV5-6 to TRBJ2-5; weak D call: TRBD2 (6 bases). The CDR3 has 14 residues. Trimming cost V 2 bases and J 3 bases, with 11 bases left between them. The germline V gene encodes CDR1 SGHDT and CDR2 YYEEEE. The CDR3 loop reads CASSLSGREETQYF. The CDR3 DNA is TGTGCCAGCAGCTTAAGCGGGCGGGAAGAGACCCAGTACTTC.

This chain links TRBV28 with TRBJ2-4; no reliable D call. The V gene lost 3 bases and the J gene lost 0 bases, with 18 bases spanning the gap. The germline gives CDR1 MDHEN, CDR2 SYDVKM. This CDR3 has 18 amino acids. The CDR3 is CASSFSKYSRLAKNIQYF. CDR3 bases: TGTGCCAGCAGTTTCTCCAAATACTCCCGACTAGCCAAAAACATTCAGTACTTC.

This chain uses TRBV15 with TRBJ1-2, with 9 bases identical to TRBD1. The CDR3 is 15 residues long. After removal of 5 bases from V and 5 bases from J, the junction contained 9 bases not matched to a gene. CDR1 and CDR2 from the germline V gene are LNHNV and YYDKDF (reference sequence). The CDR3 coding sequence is TGTGCCACCAGCCCTAAGACAGGGGGTCTTTATGGCTACACCTTC. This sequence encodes CATSPKTGGLYGYTF.

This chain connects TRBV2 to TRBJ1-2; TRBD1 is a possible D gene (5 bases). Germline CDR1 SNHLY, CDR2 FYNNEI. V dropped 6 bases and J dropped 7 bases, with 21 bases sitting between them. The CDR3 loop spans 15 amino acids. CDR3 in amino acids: CASRPNRGRLGGYTF. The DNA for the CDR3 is TGTGCCAGCAGGCCAAATAGGGGAAGGCTTGGTGGCTACACCTTC.

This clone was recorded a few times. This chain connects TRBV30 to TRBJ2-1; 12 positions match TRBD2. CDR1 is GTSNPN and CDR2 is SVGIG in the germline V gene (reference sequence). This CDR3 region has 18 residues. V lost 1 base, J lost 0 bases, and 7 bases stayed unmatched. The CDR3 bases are TGTGCCTGGAGTGCCTGGCTAGCGGGGGGGAGCTCCTACAATGAGCAGTTCTTC. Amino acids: CAWSAWLAGGSSYNEQFF.

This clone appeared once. The chain's CDR3 is CASSPWTSGGGITQYF. CDR3 sequence (DNA): TGTGCCAGTAGTCCATGGACTAGCGGGGGTGGCATAACCCAGTACTTC. The chain carries TRBV19 and TRBJ2-5; 13 nucleotides line up with TRBD2. V was clipped by 5 bases and J by 8 bases; unmatched bases: 11. Germline CDR1 reads LNHDA; CDR2 reads SQIVND (reference sequence). The CDR3 totals 16 residues.

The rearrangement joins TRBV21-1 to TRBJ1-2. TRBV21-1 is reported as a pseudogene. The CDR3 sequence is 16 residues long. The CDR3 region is CASSKVQEPLNYGYTF. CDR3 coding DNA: TGTGCCAGCAGCAAAGTTCAAGAGCCACTTAACTATGGCTACACCTTC.